Described below is a single TCR beta chain sequence and its context. As yet, its antigen is unknown. The library protocol tagged each TCR cDNA with a unique molecular identifier. TCRdb re-called the 5' RACE reads through MiXCR, storing one row per CDR3 protein. This table has 17,000 or so distinct CDR3 sequences, around 6.5% appearing once. CDR3 size: 15 residues. The J segment lost 6 bases and the V segment lost 5 bases, leaving 7 bases of the junction unmatched. Germline V gene sequence: CDR1 SGHTA, CDR2 FQGTGA. Indicated time point: sample taken at primary tumor resection. Samples were obtained from around 73 donors, all untreated early-stage non-small cell lung cancer patients. No cell sorting; template was whole RNA from tumor, lung tissue or PBMC. This specimen comes from a study of spatial heterogeneity in lung cancer. Findings and limits, study-wide: Expanded TCR counts, ubiquitous and regional, correlated respectively with ubiquitous and regional nonsynonymous mutation counts. Tumor mutation counts were tracked by expanded intratumoral alpha and beta TCR counts.

The chain has TRBV7-3 and TRBJ2-2, with 9 positions matching TRBD2. The sequencing here drew on lung tumor tissue, taken at surgery. This sequence originates from a female donor with early-stage non-small cell lung cancer. The CDR3 is CASSPLASGAGELFF. CDR3 nucleotides: TGTGCCAGCAGCCCCCTTGCTAGCGGGGCCGGGGAGCTGTTTTTT.